These 24 T cell receptor beta chains were sequenced from one sample in a study of T cell responses to AZD1222 COVID-19 vaccine. Here immunoSEQ multiplex PCR was the method, and the copy in TCRdb shows in-frame clones only, minus some. In the table there are some 140,000 clones, 70% to 90% of which are singletons. The sample consisted of peripheral blood, taken 28 days after the second dose of the MenACWY control vaccine. Source of these receptors: an adult who received the MenACWY meningococcal vaccine as a control.

About this clone: Within the sample, other DNA sequences also encode this same CDR3. The chain employs TRBV6-5 and TRBJ1-4; no firm D call. The germline V gene has CDR1 MNHEY and CDR2 SVGAGI. CDR3 length equals 13 residues. V lost 2 bases and J 8 bases, leaving 9 bases between the germline ends. DNA of the CDR3: TGTGCCAGCAGTTACACGGGAGGGGAAAAACTGTTTTTT. Translated: CASSYTGGEKLFF.

A few counts support this clone. The V and J genes are TRBV5-6 and TRBJ2-7; no reliable D call. The V end lost 2 bases, the J end lost 4 bases, and 7 bases lay between the germline ends. Germline lookup yields CDR1 SGHDT and CDR2 YYEEEE. The CDR3 sequence is 12 residues long. The CDR3 spells CASSFGLYEQYF. In nucleotides, the CDR3 is TGTGCCAGCAGCTTCGGGCTGTACGAGCAGTACTTC.

This chain joins TRBV5-5 and TRBJ2-1, with D perhaps matching TRBD2 (6 bases). The CDR3 is 15 residues long. Germline V gives CDR1 SGHKS, CDR2 YYEKEE (reference sequence). With 3 bases removed from V and 8 bases from J, the gap between germline ends came to 18 bases. The CDR3 nucleotides are TGTGCCAGCAGCTCCGGAGGGGTTTCTCGGCATGAGCAGTTCTTC. It is translated as CASSSGGVSRHEQFF.

This clone has a count of ten or more. This rearrangement joins TRBV19 to TRBJ1-2; unclear D gene. The V end lost 3 bases, the J end lost 2 bases, and 13 bases lay between the germline ends. The CDR3 is made up of 15 amino acids. Germline values: CDR1 LNHDA, CDR2 SQIVND (reference sequence). The CDR3 loop is CASSIVGEANYGYTF. The CDR3 DNA sequence: TGTGCCAGTAGTATTGTCGGCGAGGCGAACTATGGCTACACCTTC.

V and J are TRBV19 and TRBJ1-3; the D gene is possibly TRBD1 (5 bases). V was shortened by 1 base and J by 0 bases, with 13 bases between the two germline ends. Looked up from germline, CDR1 is LNHDA and CDR2 is SQIVND (reference sequence). The CDR3 has 17 residues. CDR3 sequence: CASSIGMTDASGNTIYF. DNA for the CDR3: TGTGCCAGTAGTATAGGCATGACAGACGCCTCTGGAAACACCATATATTTT. The variable domain in full, completed from reference TRBV19 and TRBJ1-3, reads DGGITQSPKYLFRKEGQNVTLSCEQNLNHDAMYWYRQDPGQGLRLIYYSQIVNDFQKGDIAEGYSVSREKKESFPLTVTSAQKNPTAFYLCASSIGMTDASGNTIYFGEGSWLTVV.

The chain couples TRBV6-1 to TRBJ1-2, with a weak D call TRBD1 (6 bases). This CDR3 comprises 15 residues. The V end was cut by 2 bases, the J end by 2 bases, with 12 bases between. Germline loops: CDR1 MNHNS, CDR2 SASEGT. CDR3 amino acids: CASSESAQGNYGYTF. The CDR3 DNA follows: TGTGCCAGCAGTGAATCCGCTCAGGGGAACTATGGCTACACCTTC.

V usage is TRBV7-9 and J usage is TRBJ2-3; 9 nucleotides line up with TRBD2. The germline V gene encodes CDR1 SEHNR and CDR2 FQNEAQ (reference sequence). This CDR3 has 16 amino acids. J was trimmed by 1 base and V by 6 bases; bases with no gene match: 8. The CDR3 coding sequence is TGTGCCAGCAGTGGTCGCGCGGGAGGGGGCACAGATACGCAGTATTTT. It yields the protein CASSGRAGGGTDTQYF.

The rearrangement uses TRBV2 and TRBJ2-3, with 8 bases aligning to TRBD2. J gave up 4 bases and V 4 bases, and 4 bases lay outside the gene matches. This CDR3 spans 14 amino acids. Germline V lookup: CDR1 SNHLY, CDR2 FYNNEI. The CDR3, as DNA: TGTGCCAGCAGTGCGGGAGGGAGGCCAGATACGCAGTATTTT. Translated: CASSAGGRPDTQYF.

For the CDR3, the DNA is TGTGCCAGCAGCGTAGCACCGCTCGAAGGGAACACTGAAGCTTTCTTT. It translates to CASSVAPLEGNTEAFF. The chain carries TRBV9 and TRBJ1-1; D call uncertain. V was pared by 0 bases and J by 1 base, with 13 bases between. This CDR3 has 16 amino acids. Germline V lookup: CDR1 SGDLS, CDR2 YYNGEE.

This sequence joins TRBV5-1 and TRBJ2-1; TRBD1 is a possible D gene (6 bases). From germline, CDR1 is SGHRS and CDR2 YFSETQ. This CDR3 has 16 amino acids. V lost 3 bases and J lost 6, with 19 bases in between. The CDR3 DNA sequence: TGCGCCAGCAGCTCCGCCAGCGGTGGGGGCGGCAATGAGCAGTTCTTC. Encoded protein: CASSSASGGGGNEQFF.

The J gene is TRBJ2-3, the V gene TRBV6-4, with D unclear. Germline CDR1 and CDR2: MRHNA and SNTAGT. The CDR3 spans 14 residues. V lost 3 bases to trimming and J lost 2 bases, with 9 bases between them. CDR3 amino acids: CASSEWEFTDTQYF. The CDR3 DNA is TGTGCCAGCAGTGAGTGGGAATTCACAGATACGCAGTATTTT.

The V call is TRBV3-1 (or the pseudogene TRBV3-2), the J call TRBJ1-4, with D perhaps matching TRBD1 (5 bases). V lost 4 bases, J lost 0 bases, and 9 bases lay in between. The CDR3 extends over 15 amino acids. Germline CDR1 and CDR2: LGHDT and YNNKEL (reference sequence). The DNA for the CDR3 is TGTGCCAGCAGCCGACAGCCAGCAACTAATGAAAAACTGTTTTTT. Its protein is CASSRQPATNEKLFF.

This chain links TRBV9 with TRBJ1-3; no reliable D call. V lost 0 bases and J 4 bases, leaving 11 bases between the germline ends. Germline-derived CDR1 and CDR2 are SGDLS and YYNGEE. This CDR3 is built from 15 residues. CDR3 coding DNA: TGTGCCAGCAGCGTAGGGTCCCTTTCGGGAAACACCATATATTTT. This gives the protein CASSVGSLSGNTIYF.

The J gene is TRBJ1-1, the V gene TRBV4-1, with D tentatively TRBD1 (6 bases). This CDR3 has 14 amino acids. V lost 3 bases and J 1 base, leaving 9 bases between the germline ends. CDR1 is MGHRA, CDR2 YSYEKL, per germline. CDR3 in DNA: TGCGCCAGCAGCCAGTGGACAGCGAACACTGAAGCTTTCTTT. This gives the protein CASSQWTANTEAFF.

This chain joins TRBV6-5 and TRBJ2-5, with D unclear. Germline V gives CDR1 MNHEY, CDR2 SVGAGI. Trimming pared 4 bases from V and 5 bases from J, leaving 11 bases between. The CDR3 runs to 13 residues. DNA of the CDR3: TGTGCCAGCAGTTTCAGTCGCCGGGAGACCCAGTACTTC. This codes for CASSFSRRETQYF.

The J gene is TRBJ2-2, the V gene TRBV2; no reliable D call. CDR1 is SNHLY, CDR2 FYNNEI, per germline. V lost 10 bases, J lost 4 bases, and 19 bases lay in between. The CDR3 extends over 15 amino acids. CDR3 residues: CATQWGTAITGELFF. CDR3 coding DNA: TGTGCCACCCAATGGGGTACGGCGATCACCGGGGAGCTGTTTTTT.

The rearrangement links TRBV7-2 to TRBJ2-1, with D possibly TRBD2 on 5 matching bases. This CDR3 has 15 amino acids. CDR1 SGHTA and CDR2 FQGNSA come from the germline V gene. V dropped 1 base and J dropped 4 bases, with 11 bases sitting between them. The CDR3 bases are TGTGCCAGCAGCTTAGTATGGCGGGCTTACAATGAGCAGTTCTTC. Translation gives CASSLVWRAYNEQFF.

This clone appeared once. The rearrangement links TRBV7-9 to TRBJ1-2; 7 nucleotides line up with TRBD1. This CDR3 comprises 12 residues. J was trimmed by 8 bases and V by 6 bases; bases with no gene match: 6. CDR1 is SEHNR and CDR2 is FQNEAQ in the germline V gene (reference sequence). The CDR3 loop is CASRSTGSGYTF. The CDR3 DNA is TGTGCCAGCAGATCGACAGGGAGCGGCTACACCTTC.

The rearrangement uses TRBV5-1 and TRBJ1-6, with D uncertain. Trimming shortened V by 0 bases and J by 0 bases, and 7 bases separated the two germline ends. Germline values: CDR1 SGHRS, CDR2 YFSETQ. This CDR3 spans 16 amino acids. CDR3 DNA: TGCGCCAGCAGCTTGGAGCGGAGCTCCTATAATTCACCCCTCCACTTT. Translation gives CASSLERSSYNSPLHF.

The chain links TRBV9 to TRBJ1-5, with a tentative D call TRBD1 (6 bases). This CDR3 is built from 14 residues. CDR1 SGDLS and CDR2 YYNGEE come from the germline V gene. The germline V and J ends were trimmed by 4 bases and 5 bases, with 13 bases remaining between them. CDR3 sequence reads: CASSQGGAYQPQHF. DNA of the CDR3: TGTGCCAGCAGCCAAGGGGGGGCTTATCAGCCCCAGCATTTT.

V gene TRBV19 combines with J gene TRBJ1-4, with unresolved D. Per germline, CDR1 LNHDA and CDR2 SQIVND (reference sequence). Trimming pared 0 bases from V and 4 bases from J, leaving 12 bases between. CDR3 length: 16 amino acids. The CDR3 protein is CASSIDRARSNEKLFF. The CDR3 DNA is TGTGCCAGTAGTATAGATCGGGCAAGGAGTAATGAAAAACTGTTTTTT. Full variable domain (outside the CDR3, taken from reference TRBV19 and TRBJ1-4): DGGITQSPKYLFRKEGQNVTLSCEQNLNHDAMYWYRQDPGQGLRLIYYSQIVNDFQKGDIAEGYSVSREKKESFPLTVTSAQKNPTAFYLCASSIDRARSNEKLFFGSGTQLSVL.

The rearrangement uses TRBV7-8 and TRBJ1-3, with no clear D. Trimming took off 0 bases at V and 7 bases at J, with 13 bases between the two ends. The CDR3 is made up of 15 amino acids. Per the germline V gene, CDR1 is SGHVS and CDR2 is FQNEAQ. The CDR3 region has the DNA TGTGCCAGCAGCTTAGCAGTATACCTCGGGAACACCATATATTTT. Translated: CASSLAVYLGNTIYF.

The chain has TRBV19 and TRBJ1-1, with a possible D match to TRBD1 (5 bases). V shed 3 bases and J shed 4 bases, with 15 bases lying between them. CDR1 is LNHDA, CDR2 SQIVND, per germline (reference sequence). This CDR3 region has 15 residues. CDR3 loop: CASSIRFQGSTEAFF. In nucleotides, the CDR3 is TGTGCCAGTAGTATTAGGTTCCAGGGAAGCACTGAAGCTTTCTTT.

In this sample, this clone turned up once. The chain recombines TRBV18 with TRBJ2-1, with D tentatively TRBD2 (7 bases). With 3 bases removed from V and 0 bases from J, the gap between germline ends came to 18 bases. Looked up from germline, CDR1 is KGHSH and CDR2 is LQKENI. This CDR3 spans 18 amino acids. Here the CDR3 DNA reads TGTGCCAGCTCACCGGGGGGATGGCGGGGGCGCTCCTACAATGAGCAGTTCTTC. Protein sequence: CASSPGGWRGRSYNEQFF.